Presented here are 28 T cell receptor beta chains from one specimen sequenced in a study of blood T cell repertoires in COVID-19. TCRdb's copy holds only in-frame clones and misses some; the assay was immunoSEQ multiplex PCR. The table includes 120,000 or so clones, about 85% detected once. The material sequenced was peripheral blood. The receptors come from a man aged 55 to 70 with acute or convalescent COVID-19.

On this clone itself: Being one base from a much bigger clone, this may be a read error. The chain has TRBV6-6 and TRBJ2-2; D is possibly TRBD2 (7 bases). V lost 2 bases and J 4 bases, leaving 11 bases between the germline ends. The germline gives CDR1 MNHNY, CDR2 SVGAGI (reference sequence). This CDR3 is built from 15 residues. This CDR3 reads CASSYRGAGTGELFF. DNA for the CDR3: TGTGCCAGCAGTTACCGGGGGGCGGGCACCGGGGAGCTGTTTTTT.

This clone was recorded a few times. The DNA for the CDR3 is TGTGCCAGCAGTTGGGGGGACCAGCCCCAGCATTTT. Translating it yields CASSWGDQPQHF. The chain recombines TRBV28 with TRBJ1-5, with a weak D call TRBD1 (5 bases). CDR3 length: 12 residues. Per the germline V gene, CDR1 is MDHEN and CDR2 is SYDVKM. The V end was cut by 4 bases, the J end by 7 bases, with 8 bases between.

The CDR3 coding sequence is TGTGCCAGTAGAGGGGTCCCACGCGATGAGCAGTTCTTC. It translates to CASRGVPRDEQFF. V and J are TRBV19 and TRBJ2-1; the D gene is possibly TRBD1 (5 bases). CDR3 length: 13 residues. Germline V lookup: CDR1 LNHDA, CDR2 SQIVND (reference sequence). Deletions cut 6 bases from V and 8 bases from J, with 14 bases between. Supplemented by reference TRBV19 and TRBJ2-1, the full variable domain reads DGGITQSPKYLFRKEGQNVTLSCEQNLNHDAMYWYRQDPGQGLRLIYYSQIVNDFQKGDIAEGYSVSREKKESFPLTVTSAQKNPTAFYLCASRGVPRDEQFFGPGTRLTVL.

The chain links TRBV5-1 to TRBJ1-1; 7 positions agree with TRBD1. CDR3 length equals 16 residues. J was trimmed by 1 base and V by 0 bases; bases with no gene match: 6. Germline CDR1 is SGHRS and CDR2 is YFSETQ. CDR3 loop: CASSLARTGWNTEAFF. The CDR3 DNA is TGCGCCAGCAGCTTGGCAAGGACAGGCTGGAACACTGAAGCTTTCTTT.

The chain employs TRBV9 and TRBJ2-3, with D possibly matching TRBD2 (6 bases). V was trimmed by 0 bases and J by 8 bases, leaving 7 bases between them. The CDR3 length is 12 residues. The germline V gene has CDR1 SGDLS and CDR2 YYNGEE. CDR3 DNA: TGTGCCAGCAGCGTAGTGGGGGGTACGCAGTATTTT. Translation: CASSVVGGTQYF.

V is TRBV5-5 and J is TRBJ1-1, with D maybe TRBD1 (6 bases). Per germline, CDR1 SGHKS and CDR2 YYEKEE (reference sequence). The V and J ends lost 2 bases and 2 bases respectively, with 13 bases between them. This CDR3 is built from 15 residues. The CDR3 sequence: CASSFRQGPNTEAFF. The CDR3 DNA sequence: TGTGCCAGCAGCTTCCGTCAGGGGCCCAACACTGAAGCTTTCTTT.

The rearrangement uses TRBV6-5 and TRBJ1-2; D gene uncertain. Trimming left V 6 bases short and J 1 base short, with 9 bases between. The germline CDR1 and CDR2 sequences are MNHEY and SVGAGI. The CDR3 has 13 residues. The CDR3 spells CASRAALNYGYTF. The CDR3 DNA reads TGTGCCAGCAGGGCAGCGCTTAACTATGGCTACACCTTC.

The chain has TRBV7-3 and TRBJ2-5; D is undetermined. CDR3 length: 12 amino acids. The germline V and J ends were trimmed by 8 bases and 5 bases, with 12 bases remaining between them. The germline CDR1 and CDR2 sequences are SGHTA and FQGTGA. The CDR3 loop is CASCRPGETQYF. The DNA of the CDR3 is TGTGCCAGCTGCCGTCCCGGGGAGACCCAGTACTTC. The full variable domain, with the rest looked up from reference TRBV7-3 and TRBJ2-5, is GAGVSQTPSNKVTEKGKYVELRCDPISGHTALYWYRQSLGQGPEFLIYFQGTGAADDSGLPNDRFFAVRPEGSVSTLKIQRTERGDSAVYLCASCRPGETQYFGPGTRLLVL.

The rearrangement links TRBV29-1 to TRBJ2-3; 8 nucleotides agree with TRBD1. The J segment lost 2 bases and the V segment lost 6 bases, leaving 4 bases of the junction unmatched. CDR3 length equals 13 residues. Per the germline V gene, CDR1 is SQVTM and CDR2 is ANQGSEA. The CDR3 sequence: CSVRTGITDTQYF. The CDR3, as DNA: TGCAGCGTGCGGACAGGGATCACAGATACGCAGTATTTT.

The chain is built from TRBV18 and TRBJ2-1, with 11 bases matching TRBD2. Germline values: CDR1 KGHSH, CDR2 LQKENI. V shed 4 bases, J shed 5 bases, and the junction held 10 bases outside the gene matches. The length of the CDR3 is 17 residues. In DNA form, the CDR3 reads TGTGCCAGCTCACTCTGGCCCGGGACTAGCGGTAACAATGAGCAGTTCTTC. Its protein is CASSLWPGTSGNNEQFF.

As regards this clone: The sample carries other DNA sequences with the same CDR3. This chain links TRBV27 with TRBJ1-6, with D perhaps TRBD1 (6 bases). Trimming shortened V by 3 bases and J by 3 bases, and 9 bases separated the two germline ends. This CDR3 spans 15 amino acids. Germline lookup yields CDR1 MNHEY and CDR2 SMNVEV (reference sequence). The CDR3 sequence: CASSFDRLYNSPLHF. In DNA form, the CDR3 reads TGTGCCAGCAGTTTCGACAGGCTCTATAATTCACCCCTCCACTTT.

This sequence joins TRBV7-3 and TRBJ2-2, with 10 bases lining up with TRBD2. Unmatched junction bases numbered 4, after V lost 5 bases and J lost 1 base. The CDR3 is made up of 16 amino acids. The V gene's germline CDR1 is SGHTA and CDR2 FQGTGA. This CDR3 reads CASSPLAGRNTGELFF. CDR3 DNA sequence: TGTGCCAGCAGCCCACTAGCGGGAAGGAACACCGGGGAGCTGTTTTTT.

The J gene is TRBJ1-2, the V gene TRBV7-5; no DNA check was done on the table's D call, TRBD1. TRBV7-5 is noted as a pseudogene. The CDR3 runs 14 residues. Here the CDR3 reads CARSCQRTDYGYTF. The CDR3 DNA sequence: TGTGCCAGAAGCTGCCAGCGGACAGACTATGGCTACACCTTC.

The rearrangement uses TRBV27 and TRBJ2-2; possibly TRBD2 for D (5 bases). The ends were cut back, 8 bases at V and 8 bases at J, with 9 bases in the middle. Germline CDR1 reads MNHEY; CDR2 reads SMNVEV (reference sequence). This CDR3 contains 11 residues. The CDR3, as DNA: TGTGCCAGCTCCCCGGGGGGGGAGCTGTTTTTT. As protein: CASSPGGELFF.

The V gene is TRBV6-5, the J gene TRBJ1-2; tentative D call: TRBD1 (5 bases). V lost 2 bases and J lost 0, with 7 bases in between. The germline gives CDR1 MNHEY, CDR2 SVGAGI. This CDR3 region has 14 residues. DNA for the CDR3: TGTGCCAGCAGTTACGACAGTTCTAACTATGGCTACACCTTC. Its translation: CASSYDSSNYGYTF.

CDR3 in amino acids: CATRSGGLGQETQYF. The CDR3 DNA is TGTGCCACCCGATCAGGGGGCCTTGGACAAGAGACCCAGTACTTC. The chain carries TRBV6-5 and TRBJ2-5, with 8 bases fitting TRBD1. The CDR3 runs to 15 residues. The germline V gene has CDR1 MNHEY and CDR2 SVGAGI. V gave up 10 bases and J gave up 2 bases; unmatched junction bases: 12.

The chain carries TRBV14 and TRBJ2-7; 11 nucleotides line up with TRBD1. The CDR3 is made up of 15 amino acids. Germline loops: CDR1 SGHDN, CDR2 FVKESK. J gave up 6 bases and V 4 bases, and 8 bases lay outside the gene matches. CDR3 protein: CASSPTGDRGGEQYF. The DNA of the CDR3 is TGTGCCAGCAGCCCTACTGGGGACAGGGGGGGCGAGCAGTACTTC.

The table lists this clone with a count of one. This chain joins TRBV6-4 and TRBJ1-2; D call uncertain. The germline CDR1 and CDR2 sequences are MRHNA and SNTAGT. The CDR3 spans 15 residues. V lost 6 bases and J 0 bases, leaving 14 bases between the germline ends. CDR3 region: CASRPGGLTNYGYTF. In nucleotides, the CDR3 is TGTGCCAGCAGACCCGGTGGGCTAACTAACTATGGCTACACCTTC.

This chain links TRBV7-3 with TRBJ1-1; 8 bases align to TRBD1. The CDR3 spans 14 residues. The V and J ends lost 4 bases and 5 bases, in that order; junction bases with no gene match: 6. Germline V gene sequence: CDR1 SGHTA, CDR2 FQGTGA. DNA of the CDR3: TGTGCCAGCAGCTGGACAGGGAGTGGGACTGAAGCTTTCTTT. Its protein product is CASSWTGSGTEAFF.

The chain uses TRBV7-9 and TRBJ2-7, with TRBD1 matching over 7 bases. Losses at the gene ends were 5 bases for V and 1 base for J; bases not matched to a gene: 5. The germline CDR1 and CDR2 sequences are SEHNR and FQNEAQ (reference sequence). There are 14 residues in the CDR3. In DNA, the CDR3 is TGTGCCAGCAGCCAGGGGGTCGGATCCTACGAGCAGTACTTC. Translated: CASSQGVGSYEQYF.

This chain joins TRBV6-5 and TRBJ2-7, with 10 bases matching TRBD1. From germline, CDR1 is MNHEY and CDR2 SVGAGI. This CDR3 is built from 15 residues. Losses at the gene ends were 2 bases for V and 7 bases for J; bases not matched to a gene: 8. CDR3: CASSYRTGGSNEQYF. DNA of the CDR3: TGTGCCAGCAGTTACCGGACAGGGGGTAGTAATGAGCAGTACTTC.

This chain connects TRBV6-5 to TRBJ2-3; D gene uncertain. Germline CDR1 MNHEY, CDR2 SVGAGI. V was trimmed by 6 bases and J by 1 base, leaving 8 bases between them. The CDR3 has 13 residues. The CDR3 DNA follows: TGTGCCAGCAGACCCCCAGGCACAGATACGCAGTATTTT. This sequence encodes CASRPPGTDTQYF.

The V call is TRBV15, the J call TRBJ2-3; 8 bases are shared with TRBD2. This CDR3 has 15 amino acids. Germline V CDR1 and CDR2: LNHNV, YYDKDF (reference sequence). The V gene end was trimmed by 5 bases and the J gene end by 3 bases; junction bases not matched to a gene: 7. Written as DNA, the CDR3 is TGTGCCACCAGCGGGGGGGGCGGGAGGACAGATACGCAGTATTTT. This translates into CATSGGGGRTDTQYF.

J is TRBJ1-6 and V is TRBV11-1; D unresolved. With 1 base removed from V and 9 bases from J, the gap between germline ends came to 7 bases. The CDR3 consists of 13 residues. The germline V gene has CDR1 SGHAT and CDR2 FQDESV (reference sequence). The CDR3 DNA reads TGTGCCAGCAGCTTAGAGTCCGGTTCACCCCTCCACTTT. It specifies CASSLESGSPLHF.

The chain uses TRBV11-2 and TRBJ1-1; TRBD1 agrees at 8 bases. Looked up from germline, CDR1 is SGHAT and CDR2 is FQNNGV. This CDR3 spans 16 amino acids. The J segment lost 1 base and the V segment lost 2 bases, leaving 6 bases of the junction unmatched. CDR3 coding DNA: TGTGCCAGCAGCTTACGACCAGACAGGGGGAACACTGAAGCTTTCTTT. Its translation: CASSLRPDRGNTEAFF. Variable domain in full (rest from reference TRBV11-2 and TRBJ1-1): EAGVAQSPRYKIIEKRQSVAFWCNPISGHATLYWYQQILGQGPKLLIQFQNNGVVDDSQLPKDRFSAERLKGVDSTLKIQPAKLEDSAVYLCASSLRPDRGNTEAFFGQGTRLTVV.

V gene TRBV7-6 combines with J gene TRBJ2-7; TRBD1 aligns across 10 bases. V dropped 5 bases and J dropped 0; count of bases not matched to a gene: 10. There are 17 residues in the CDR3. Looked up from germline, CDR1 is SGHVS and CDR2 is FNYEAQ. This CDR3 reads CASSSRSRDRGSYEQYF. CDR3 nucleotides: TGTGCCAGCAGCAGCCGTTCCCGGGACAGGGGCTCCTACGAGCAGTACTTC.

The V gene is TRBV19, the J gene TRBJ1-1; 9 bases match TRBD1. Germline lookup yields CDR1 LNHDA and CDR2 SQIVND (reference sequence). V was clipped by 3 bases and J by 5 bases; unmatched bases: 4. The CDR3 is 14 residues long. Written as DNA, the CDR3 is TGTGCCAGTAGTATTGGACAGGGGAGTACTGAAGCTTTCTTT. Amino acids: CASSIGQGSTEAFF.

This clone came up once. The chain has TRBV23-1 and TRBJ2-7, with D maybe TRBD1 (5 bases). TRBV23-1 is sorted into the ORF group, with uncertain function. Trimming stripped 6 bases from V and 0 bases from J, with 15 bases between. The CDR3 has 15 residues. The CDR3: CASSPRGDVSYEQYF. CDR3 in DNA: TGCGCCAGCAGCCCAAGGGGCGACGTCTCCTACGAGCAGTACTTC.